Sequencing of this TCR beta chain was carried out in a study of regulatory T cells in long-lasting Graves disease. For the study at large: Over 5 years of antithyroid drugs plus positive TSH receptor antibodies defined persistent Graves' disease. Study findings and constraints: The study found persistent patients shared more public clonotypes (roughly 2,600) than new patients (just over 950).

The sample's time point: persistent/refractory GD, antithyroid drugs over 5 years with positive TRAb. The authors made the TCR library using RNA they extracted from PBMCs. Patients hailed from an endocrinology department in Xi'an, China. From each patient, around 9 milliliters of peripheral blood was drawn and collected into an EDTA anticoagulant tube. The table lists this clonotype with a few counts. The antigen remains unidentified. The TCR beta library used iRepertoire HTBI primers with Arm-PCR amplification of CDR3. Each CDR3 protein is one row after TCRdb ran MiXCR on the multiplex PCR reads. Among around 460,000 distinct CDR3 sequences listed, 20% to 25% were seen once. Between the trimmed V and J ends, which lost 5 bases and 2 bases, there was a span of 6 bases. The germline gives CDR1 GTSNPN, CDR2 SVGIG (reference sequence). The CDR3 spans 11 residues.

The chain couples TRBV30 to TRBJ2-5; no definite D call. Sample: peripheral blood mononuclear cells (PBMCs), taken when the disease was refractory, from a patient treated with antithyroid drugs. The receptor was isolated from a female donor with Graves disease. DNA for the CDR3: TGTGCCTGGGGAGTTCAAGAGACCCAGTACTTC. This sequence encodes CAWGVQETQYF.